This TCR beta chain was identified during a study of shared clonotypes between healthy human individuals. General study findings and limits: Sampling covered blood only; tissue repertoires likely differ.

Turning to this clone: The antigen remains unidentified.

V was shortened by 2 bases and J by 12 bases, with 16 bases between the two germline ends. Germline CDR1 MNHEY, CDR2 SMNVEV (reference sequence). CDR3 length: 13 residues. Once extracted for a subset, genomic DNA was divided evenly among several immunoSEQ plates. Replicate PCRs for unsorted PBMC used approximately 320 ng DNA (approximately 30,000 T cell genomes). TCRdb's copy holds only in-frame clones and misses some; the assay was immunoSEQ multiplex PCR. The table lists about 560,000 clones, roughly four fifths of them singletons. About 100 million PBMCs supplied genomic DNA for unsorted samples. Material for sequencing was PBMCs. The chain combines TRBV27 with TRBJ1-1, with D possibly matching TRBD1 (5 bases). The receptor was isolated from a middle-aged woman in good health. Some clones in this sample may be carry-over from other donors' samples. The CDR3 protein is CASSLGVAGRSFF. The CDR3 DNA reads TGTGCCAGCAGTTTAGGGGTGGCAGGGAGGTCTTTCTTT.